This entry features one TCR beta chain sequence. The data originate from a study of blood T cell repertoires in COVID-19. Study in general: Some COVID-19 samples were acute and others convalescent; all came from the United States, Italy and Spain. PBMCs, B-cell-depleted T cells, or T cells provided the cDNA or gDNA that made up the material.

Authors' methods: Reference gene primer amplification gave estimated nucleated cell counts. Using immunoSEQ multiplex PCR, the repertoire was profiled, and TCRdb retains in-frame clones only, with some absent. The V and J calls and clone size are taken from that table; D and trimming were inferred from the DNA. The data hold 150,000 to 200,000 clones, with around nine tenths observed a single time. The sequencing sample was made of peripheral blood. The sequence was collected from a human donor in a cohort sampled during active COVID-19.

CDR3 sequence (DNA): TGCGCCAGCAGCGCGGCTAGCCGCCTCTACAATGAGCAGTTCTTC. Translation: CASSAASRLYNEQFF. This sequence joins TRBV5-1 and TRBJ2-1; the D gene is possibly TRBD2 (5 bases). The CDR3 is 15 amino acids. The germline V gene has CDR1 SGHRS and CDR2 YFSETQ. The V end was cut by 4 bases, the J end by 3 bases, with 14 bases between. The full variable domain, completed using reference TRBV5-1 and TRBJ2-1, is KAGVTQTPRYLIKTRGQQVTLSCSPISGHRSVSWYQQTPGQGLQFLFEYFSETQRNKGNFPGRFSGRQFSNSRSEMNVSTLELGDSALYLCASSAASRLYNEQFFGPGTRLTVL.